This TCR beta chain came from a study of blood T cell repertoires in COVID-19. The wider study: Sources were T cells, B-cell-depleted T cells, or PBMCs; the material itself was cDNA or gDNA.

Germline CDR1 and CDR2: SGHNT and YENEEA. V dropped 9 bases and J dropped 3 bases, with 15 bases sitting between them. CDR3 length: 14 amino acids. Sequencing was performed with immunoSEQ multiplex PCR; in TCRdb, only in-frame clones are kept and a portion is missing. The data show some 290,000 clones, with under 95% seen just once and about 2.3% held by the top ten. The sequence derives from a woman aged 35 to 49 with acute COVID-19. The chain combines TRBV11-3 with TRBJ1-5; a possible D gene is TRBD1 (5 bases). Sequenced material: PBMCs or T cells enriched from blood (not recorded which). Here the CDR3 DNA reads TGTGCCAGTTCATCCGGGGGACCCAATCAGCCCCAGCATTTT. Its translation: CASSSGGPNQPQHF.